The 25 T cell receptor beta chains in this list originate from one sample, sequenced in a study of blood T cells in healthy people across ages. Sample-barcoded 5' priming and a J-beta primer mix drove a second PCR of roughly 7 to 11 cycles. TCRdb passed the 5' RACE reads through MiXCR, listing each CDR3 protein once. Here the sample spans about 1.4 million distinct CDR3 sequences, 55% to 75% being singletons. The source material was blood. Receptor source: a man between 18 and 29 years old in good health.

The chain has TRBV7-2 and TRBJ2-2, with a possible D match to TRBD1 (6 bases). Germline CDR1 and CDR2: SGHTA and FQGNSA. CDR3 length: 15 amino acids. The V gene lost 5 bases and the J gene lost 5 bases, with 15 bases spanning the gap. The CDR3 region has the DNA TGTGCCAGCAGCAAGCCGGACAGACTGACCGGGGAGCTGTTTTTT. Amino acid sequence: CASSKPDRLTGELFF.

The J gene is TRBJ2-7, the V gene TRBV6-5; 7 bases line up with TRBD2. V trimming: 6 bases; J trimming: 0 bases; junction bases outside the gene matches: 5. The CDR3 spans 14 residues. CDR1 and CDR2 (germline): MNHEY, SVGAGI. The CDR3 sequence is CASRKAGSSYEQYF. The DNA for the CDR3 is TGTGCCAGCAGAAAAGCGGGAAGCTCCTACGAGCAGTACTTC.

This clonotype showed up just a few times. CDR3 sequence (DNA): TGTGCCAGCAACCGGGACCTGTACAATGAGCAGTTCTTC. Residues: CASNRDLYNEQFF. The rearrangement uses TRBV7-2 and TRBJ2-1; D possibly uses TRBD1 or TRBD2 (5 bases each). Trimming cost V 7 bases and J 4 bases, with 11 bases left between them. Germline V gives CDR1 SGHTA, CDR2 FQGNSA. The CDR3 consists of 13 residues.

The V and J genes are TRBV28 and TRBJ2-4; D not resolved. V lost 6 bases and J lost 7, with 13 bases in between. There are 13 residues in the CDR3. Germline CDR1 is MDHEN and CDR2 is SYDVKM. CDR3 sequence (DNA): TGTGCCAGCAGCACGCCGTCCGGGAACATTCAGTACTTC. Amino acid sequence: CASSTPSGNIQYF.

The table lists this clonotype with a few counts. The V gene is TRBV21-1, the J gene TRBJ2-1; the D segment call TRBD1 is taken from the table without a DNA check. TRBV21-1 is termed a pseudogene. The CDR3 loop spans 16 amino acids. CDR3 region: CASSIGQGGSGNEQFF. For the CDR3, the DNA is TGTGCCAGCAGCATAGGACAGGGTGGGTCCGGGAATGAGCAGTTCTTC.

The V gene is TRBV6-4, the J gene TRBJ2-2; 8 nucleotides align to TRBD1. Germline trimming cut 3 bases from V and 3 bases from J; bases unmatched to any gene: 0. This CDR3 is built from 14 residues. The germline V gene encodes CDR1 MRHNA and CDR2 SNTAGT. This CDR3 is CASSEGQDTGELFF. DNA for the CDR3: TGTGCCAGCAGTGAGGGACAGGACACCGGGGAGCTGTTTTTT.

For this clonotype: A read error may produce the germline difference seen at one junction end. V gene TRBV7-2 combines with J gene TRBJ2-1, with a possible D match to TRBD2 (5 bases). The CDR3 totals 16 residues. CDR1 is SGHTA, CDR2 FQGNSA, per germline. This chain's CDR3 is CAGSLAYAGSYNEQFF. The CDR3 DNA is TGTGCCGGCAGCTTAGCGTACGCGGGCTCCTACAATGAGCAGTTCTTC.

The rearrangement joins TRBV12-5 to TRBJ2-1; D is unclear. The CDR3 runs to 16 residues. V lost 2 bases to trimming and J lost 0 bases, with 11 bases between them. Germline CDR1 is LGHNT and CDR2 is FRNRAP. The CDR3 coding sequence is TGTGCTAGTGGTTTGAGTGGGGTATACTCCTACAATGAGCAGTTCTTC. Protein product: CASGLSGVYSYNEQFF.

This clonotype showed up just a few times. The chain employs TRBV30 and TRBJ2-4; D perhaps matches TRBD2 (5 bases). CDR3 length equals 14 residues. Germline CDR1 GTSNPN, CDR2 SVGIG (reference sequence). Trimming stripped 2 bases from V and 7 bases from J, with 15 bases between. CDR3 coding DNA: TGTGCCTGGAGTTTTAGGATTAGAGGGAACATTCAGTACTTC. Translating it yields CAWSFRIRGNIQYF.

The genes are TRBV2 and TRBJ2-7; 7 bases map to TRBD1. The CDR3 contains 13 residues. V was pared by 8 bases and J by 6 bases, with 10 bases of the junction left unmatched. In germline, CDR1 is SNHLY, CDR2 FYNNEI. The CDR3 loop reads CASADRIGCEQYF. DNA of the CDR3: TGTGCCAGCGCGGACAGGATCGGGTGCGAGCAGTACTTC.

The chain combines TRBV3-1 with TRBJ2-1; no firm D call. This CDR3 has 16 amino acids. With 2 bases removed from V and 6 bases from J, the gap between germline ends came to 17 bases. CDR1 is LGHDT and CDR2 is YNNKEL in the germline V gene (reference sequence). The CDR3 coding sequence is TGTGCCAGCAGCCAAAATGTCAGGTTCCTCTTCAATGAGCAGTTCTTC. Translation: CASSQNVRFLFNEQFF.

CDR3 in DNA: TGTGCCACACAGGGTCTAGCGGGGGGCACAGATACGCAGTATTTT. Its translation is CATQGLAGGTDTQYF. The chain is built from TRBV6-5 and TRBJ2-3, with 10 bases aligning to TRBD2. The length of the CDR3 is 15 residues. V dropped 10 bases and J dropped 1; count of bases not matched to a gene: 8. CDR1 and CDR2 from the germline V gene are MNHEY and SVGAGI.

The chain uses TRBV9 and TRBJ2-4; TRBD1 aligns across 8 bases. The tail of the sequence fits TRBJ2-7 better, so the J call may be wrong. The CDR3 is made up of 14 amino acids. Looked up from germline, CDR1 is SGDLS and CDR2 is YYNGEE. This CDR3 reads CASSNRDRYYEQYF. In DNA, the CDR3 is TGTGCCAGCAGCAACCGGGACAGGTACTACGAGCAGTACTTC.

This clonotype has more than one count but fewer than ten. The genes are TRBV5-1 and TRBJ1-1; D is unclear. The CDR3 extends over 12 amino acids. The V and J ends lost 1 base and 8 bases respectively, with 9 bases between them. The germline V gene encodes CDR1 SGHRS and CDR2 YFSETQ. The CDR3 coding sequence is TGCGCCAGCAGCTTGTTCGCCGGAGAAGCTTTCTTT. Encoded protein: CASSLFAGEAFF.

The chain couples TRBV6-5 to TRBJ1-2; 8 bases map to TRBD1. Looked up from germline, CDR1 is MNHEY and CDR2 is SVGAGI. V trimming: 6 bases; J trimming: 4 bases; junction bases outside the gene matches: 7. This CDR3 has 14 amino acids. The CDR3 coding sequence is TGTGCCAGCAGGCCGACAGGGGATTCCTATGGCTACACCTTC. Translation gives CASRPTGDSYGYTF.

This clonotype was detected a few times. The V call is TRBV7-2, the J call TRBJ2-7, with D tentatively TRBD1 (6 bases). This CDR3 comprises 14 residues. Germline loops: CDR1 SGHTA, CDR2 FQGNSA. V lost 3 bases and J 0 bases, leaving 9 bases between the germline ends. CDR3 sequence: CASSFIGGSYEQYF. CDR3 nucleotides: TGTGCCAGCAGCTTTATAGGGGGCTCCTACGAGCAGTACTTC. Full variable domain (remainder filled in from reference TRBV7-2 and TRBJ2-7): GAGVSQSPSNKVTEKGKDVELRCDPISGHTALYWYRQSLGQGLEFLIYFQGNSAPDKSGLPSDRFSAERTGGSVSTLTIQRTQQEDSAVYLCASSFIGGSYEQYFGPGTRLTVT.

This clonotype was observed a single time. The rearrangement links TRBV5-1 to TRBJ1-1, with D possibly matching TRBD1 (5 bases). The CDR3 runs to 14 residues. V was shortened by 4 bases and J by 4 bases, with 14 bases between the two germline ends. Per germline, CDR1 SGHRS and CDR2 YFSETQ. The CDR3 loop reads CASSPREGTTEAFF. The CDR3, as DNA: TGCGCCAGCAGCCCGCGAGAAGGGACCACTGAAGCTTTCTTT.

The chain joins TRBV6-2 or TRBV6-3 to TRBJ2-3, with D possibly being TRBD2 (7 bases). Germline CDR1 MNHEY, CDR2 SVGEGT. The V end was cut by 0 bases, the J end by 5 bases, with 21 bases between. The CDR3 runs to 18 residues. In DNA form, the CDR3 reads TGTGCCAGCAGTTACTCGATCGTCCCGGGGGGCCGTCAAGATACGCAGTATTTT. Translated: CASSYSIVPGGRQDTQYF.

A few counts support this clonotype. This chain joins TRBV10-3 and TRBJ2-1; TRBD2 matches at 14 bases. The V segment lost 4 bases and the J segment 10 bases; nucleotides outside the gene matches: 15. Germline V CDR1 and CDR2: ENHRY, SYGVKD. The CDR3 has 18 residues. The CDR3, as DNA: TGTGCCATCAGTGTAACCGGGACTAGCGGGAGACCCCATTTGGAGCAGTTCTTC. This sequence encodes CAISVTGTSGRPHLEQFF.

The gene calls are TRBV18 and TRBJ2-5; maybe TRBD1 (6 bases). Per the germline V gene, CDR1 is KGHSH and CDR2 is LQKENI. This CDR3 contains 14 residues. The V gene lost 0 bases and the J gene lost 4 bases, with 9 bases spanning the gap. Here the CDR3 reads CASSPPGAGETQYF. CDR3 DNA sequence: TGTGCCAGCTCACCACCGGGGGCCGGAGAGACCCAGTACTTC.

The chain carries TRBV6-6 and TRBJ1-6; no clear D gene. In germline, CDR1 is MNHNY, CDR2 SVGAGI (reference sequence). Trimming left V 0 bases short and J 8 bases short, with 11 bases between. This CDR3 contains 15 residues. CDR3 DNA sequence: TGTGCCAGCAGTTACTCAGGTTCTGGGGATTCACCCCTCCACTTT. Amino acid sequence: CASSYSGSGDSPLHF.

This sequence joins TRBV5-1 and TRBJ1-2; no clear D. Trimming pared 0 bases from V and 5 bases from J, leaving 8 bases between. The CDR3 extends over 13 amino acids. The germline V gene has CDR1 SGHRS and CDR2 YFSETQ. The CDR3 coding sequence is TGCGCCAGCAGCTTGGAACAAAGATATGGCTACACCTTC. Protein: CASSLEQRYGYTF.

The CDR3 bases are TGCGCCAGCAGAGGGTTGCGGACAGGGGATGATCTCTCTGGGGCCAACGTCCTGACTTTC. It codes for CASRGLRTGDDLSGANVLTF. The rearrangement uses TRBV4-3 and TRBJ2-6; 9 bases are a match to TRBD1. CDR3 length: 20 residues. V shed 6 bases, J shed 0 bases, and the junction held 15 bases outside the gene matches. The germline V gene encodes CDR1 LGHNA and CDR2 YSLEER.

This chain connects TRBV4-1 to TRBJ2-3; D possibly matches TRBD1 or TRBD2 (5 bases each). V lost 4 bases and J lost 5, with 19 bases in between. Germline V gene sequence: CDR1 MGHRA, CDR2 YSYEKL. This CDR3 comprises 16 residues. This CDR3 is CASSLTFGGMGDTQYF. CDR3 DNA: TGCGCCAGCAGCCTAACCTTTGGGGGAATGGGAGATACGCAGTATTTT.

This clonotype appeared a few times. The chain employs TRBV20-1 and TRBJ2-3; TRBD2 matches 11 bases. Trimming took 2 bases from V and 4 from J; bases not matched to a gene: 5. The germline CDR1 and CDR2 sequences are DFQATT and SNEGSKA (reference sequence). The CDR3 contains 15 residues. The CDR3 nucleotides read TGCAGTGCTAGACACCTAGCGGGGGGCCCAGATACGCAGTATTTT. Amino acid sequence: CSARHLAGGPDTQYF.